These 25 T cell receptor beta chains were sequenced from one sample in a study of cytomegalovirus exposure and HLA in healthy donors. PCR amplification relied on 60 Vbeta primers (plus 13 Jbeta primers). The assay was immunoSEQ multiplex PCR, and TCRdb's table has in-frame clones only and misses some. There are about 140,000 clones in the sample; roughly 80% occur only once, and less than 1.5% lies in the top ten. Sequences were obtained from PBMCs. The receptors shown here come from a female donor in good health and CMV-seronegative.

The CDR3 is CASSQGSEANEQFF. The CDR3 DNA reads TGTGCCAGCAGCCAAGGTTCTGAGGCGAATGAGCAGTTCTTC. The chain employs TRBV6-1 and TRBJ2-1, with D unclear. CDR1 and CDR2 from the germline V gene are MNHNS and SASEGT. The CDR3 has 14 amino acids. V lost 6 bases, J lost 7 bases, and 16 bases lay in between.

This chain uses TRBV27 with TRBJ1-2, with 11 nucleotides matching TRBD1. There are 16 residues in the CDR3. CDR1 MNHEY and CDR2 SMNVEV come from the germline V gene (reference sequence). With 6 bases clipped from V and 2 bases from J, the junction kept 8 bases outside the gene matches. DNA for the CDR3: TGTGCCAGCAGCCCCCGGACAGGGGGCAGGAACTATGGCTACACCTTC. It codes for CASSPRTGGRNYGYTF.

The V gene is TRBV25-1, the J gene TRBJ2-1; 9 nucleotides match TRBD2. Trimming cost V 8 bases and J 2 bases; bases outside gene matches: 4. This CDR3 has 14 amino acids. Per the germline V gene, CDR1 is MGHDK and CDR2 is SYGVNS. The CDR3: CASDSGRTYNEQFF. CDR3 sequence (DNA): TGTGCCAGCGATAGCGGGAGAACCTACAATGAGCAGTTCTTC.

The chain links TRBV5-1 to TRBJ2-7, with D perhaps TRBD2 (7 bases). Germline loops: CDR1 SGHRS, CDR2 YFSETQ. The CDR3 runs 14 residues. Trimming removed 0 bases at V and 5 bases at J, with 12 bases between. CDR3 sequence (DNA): TGCGCCAGCAGCTTGGCCGGAGGGGGGGACGAGCAGTACTTC. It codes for CASSLAGGGDEQYF.

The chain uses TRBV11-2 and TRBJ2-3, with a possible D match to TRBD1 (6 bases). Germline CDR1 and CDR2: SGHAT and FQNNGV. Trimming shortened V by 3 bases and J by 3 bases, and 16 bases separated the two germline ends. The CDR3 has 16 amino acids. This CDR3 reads CASSFRVQGRTDTQYF. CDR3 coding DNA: TGTGCCAGCAGCTTTCGGGTACAGGGTAGAACAGATACGCAGTATTTT. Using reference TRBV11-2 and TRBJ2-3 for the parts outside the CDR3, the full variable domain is EAGVAQSPRYKIIEKRQSVAFWCNPISGHATLYWYQQILGQGPKLLIQFQNNGVVDDSQLPKDRFSAERLKGVDSTLKIQPAKLEDSAVYLCASSFRVQGRTDTQYFGPGTRLTVL.

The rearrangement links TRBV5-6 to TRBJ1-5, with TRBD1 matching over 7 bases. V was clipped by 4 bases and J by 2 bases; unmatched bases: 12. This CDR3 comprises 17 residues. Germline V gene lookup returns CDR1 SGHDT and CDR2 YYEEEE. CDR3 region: CASSALHRGGGNQPQHF. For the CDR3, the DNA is TGTGCCAGCAGCGCTCTTCACAGGGGTGGTGGCAATCAGCCCCAGCATTTT.

CDR3 loop: CASSLSWTGASNQPQHF. CDR3 bases: TGTGCCAGCAGTTTATCCTGGACAGGGGCTAGCAATCAGCCCCAGCATTTT. This chain uses TRBV27 with TRBJ1-5; 9 bases match TRBD1. In germline, CDR1 is MNHEY, CDR2 SMNVEV (reference sequence). The CDR3 has 17 amino acids. V shed 0 bases and J 0 bases; nucleotides not matched to a gene: 3.

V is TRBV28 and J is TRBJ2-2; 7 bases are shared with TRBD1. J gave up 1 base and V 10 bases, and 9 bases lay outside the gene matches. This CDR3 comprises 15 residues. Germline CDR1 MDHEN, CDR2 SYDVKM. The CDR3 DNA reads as TGTGCCACCGGTACGGGACAGCTGAACACCGGGGAGCTGTTTTTT. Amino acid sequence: CATGTGQLNTGELFF. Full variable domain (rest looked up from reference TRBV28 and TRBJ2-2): DVKVTQSSRYLVKRTGEKVFLECVQDMDHENMFWYRQDPGLGLRLIYFSYDVKMKEKGDIPEGYSVSREKKERFSLILESASTNQTSMYLCATGTGQLNTGELFFGEGSRLTVL.

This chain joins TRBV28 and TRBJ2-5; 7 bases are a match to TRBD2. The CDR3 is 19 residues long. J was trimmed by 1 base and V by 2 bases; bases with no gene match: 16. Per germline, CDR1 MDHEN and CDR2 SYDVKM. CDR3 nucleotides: TGTGCCAGCAGTTTAAACTGGCGGGAGAACGTTTGGACCCAAGAGACCCAGTACTTC. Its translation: CASSLNWRENVWTQETQYF.

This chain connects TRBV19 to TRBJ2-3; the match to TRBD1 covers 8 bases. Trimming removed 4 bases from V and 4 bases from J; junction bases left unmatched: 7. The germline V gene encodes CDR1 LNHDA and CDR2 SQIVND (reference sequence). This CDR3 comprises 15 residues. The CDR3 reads CASSTGTGIPDTQYF. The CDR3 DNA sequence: TGTGCCAGTAGTACCGGGACAGGCATCCCAGATACGCAGTATTTT.

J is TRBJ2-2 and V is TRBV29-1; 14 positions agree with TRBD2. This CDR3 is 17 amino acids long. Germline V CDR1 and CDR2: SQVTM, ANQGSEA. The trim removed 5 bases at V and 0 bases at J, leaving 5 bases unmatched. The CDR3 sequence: CSVSGLAGGTNTGELFF. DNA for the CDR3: TGCAGCGTTTCCGGACTAGCGGGAGGTACGAACACCGGGGAGCTGTTTTTT.

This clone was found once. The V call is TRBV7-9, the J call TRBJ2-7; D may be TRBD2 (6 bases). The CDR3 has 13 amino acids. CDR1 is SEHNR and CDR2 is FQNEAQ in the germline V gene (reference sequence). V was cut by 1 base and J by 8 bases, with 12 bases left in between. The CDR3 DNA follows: TGTGCCAGCAGCTTAGACGGGAGTGGAAAGCAGTACTTC. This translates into CASSLDGSGKQYF.

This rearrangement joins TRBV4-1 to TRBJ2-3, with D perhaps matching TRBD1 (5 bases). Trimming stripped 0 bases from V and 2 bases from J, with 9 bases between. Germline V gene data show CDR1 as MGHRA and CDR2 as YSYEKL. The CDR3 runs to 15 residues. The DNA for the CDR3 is TGCGCCAGCAGCCAAGATCTACAGGTCACAGATACGCAGTATTTT. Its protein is CASSQDLQVTDTQYF.

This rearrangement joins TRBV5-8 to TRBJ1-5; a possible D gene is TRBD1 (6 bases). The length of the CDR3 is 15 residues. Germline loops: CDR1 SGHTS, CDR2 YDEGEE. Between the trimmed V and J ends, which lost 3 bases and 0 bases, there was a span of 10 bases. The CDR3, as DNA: TGTGCCAGCAGCTCCGGACAGTATAGCAATCAGCCCCAGCATTTT. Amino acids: CASSSGQYSNQPQHF.

CDR3 in amino acids: CSVTGGVSKNIQYF. DNA for the CDR3: TGCAGCGTTACAGGGGGCGTATCCAAAAACATTCAGTACTTC. The chain joins TRBV29-1 to TRBJ2-4, with 9 bases aligning to TRBD1. The CDR3 is 14 residues long. Germline V gene data show CDR1 as SQVTM and CDR2 as ANQGSEA. J lost 2 bases, V lost 5 bases, and 4 bases had no gene match.

The CDR3 region has the DNA TGTGCCAGCAGTGAAGTAGGGGGCAATGGCTACACCTTC. This gives the protein CASSEVGGNGYTF. This sequence joins TRBV6-1 and TRBJ1-2, with TRBD1 identical over 7 bases. The CDR3 length is 13 residues. The ends lost 1 base at V and 6 bases at J; junction bases unmatched: 2. Germline CDR1 reads MNHNS; CDR2 reads SASEGT.

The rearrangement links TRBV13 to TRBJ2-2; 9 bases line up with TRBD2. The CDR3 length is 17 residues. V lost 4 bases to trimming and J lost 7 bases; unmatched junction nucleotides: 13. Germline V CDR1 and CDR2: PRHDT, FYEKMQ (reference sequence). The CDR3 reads CASSSPRGGRAVGELFF. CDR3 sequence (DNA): TGTGCCAGCAGCTCCCCGAGGGGCGGGAGGGCCGTCGGGGAGCTGTTTTTT.

The CDR3 loop is CASSLGGLGHEKLFF. The CDR3 region has the DNA TGCGCCAGCAGCTTGGGGGGACTAGGGCATGAAAAACTGTTTTTT. V usage is TRBV5-1 and J usage is TRBJ1-4; D possibly corresponds to TRBD1 (5 bases). V dropped 0 bases and J dropped 6 bases, with 12 bases sitting between them. Germline CDR1 and CDR2: SGHRS and YFSETQ. The CDR3 is 15 residues long.

CDR3 nucleotide sequence: TGTGCCAGCAGTCCACTCGGGACAGGTTGGTCCTACGAGCAGTACTTC. Protein: CASSPLGTGWSYEQYF. V is TRBV28 and J is TRBJ2-7; TRBD1 matches 8 bases. The CDR3 runs 16 residues. Germline trimming cut 5 bases from V and 1 base from J; bases unmatched to any gene: 10. In germline, CDR1 is MDHEN, CDR2 SYDVKM.

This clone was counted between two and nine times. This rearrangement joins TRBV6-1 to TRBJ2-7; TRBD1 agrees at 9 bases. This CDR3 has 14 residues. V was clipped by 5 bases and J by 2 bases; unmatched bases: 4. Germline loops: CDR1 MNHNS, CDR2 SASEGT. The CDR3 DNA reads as TGTGCCAGCAGTACCTGGGACAGGGCCTACGAGCAGTACTTC. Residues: CASSTWDRAYEQYF.

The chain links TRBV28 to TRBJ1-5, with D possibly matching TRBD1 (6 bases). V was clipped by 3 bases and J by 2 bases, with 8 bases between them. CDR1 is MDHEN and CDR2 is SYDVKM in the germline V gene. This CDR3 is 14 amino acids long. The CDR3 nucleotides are TGTGCCAGCAGTTTGACAGGCGGCAATCAGCCCCAGCATTTT. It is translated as CASSLTGGNQPQHF.

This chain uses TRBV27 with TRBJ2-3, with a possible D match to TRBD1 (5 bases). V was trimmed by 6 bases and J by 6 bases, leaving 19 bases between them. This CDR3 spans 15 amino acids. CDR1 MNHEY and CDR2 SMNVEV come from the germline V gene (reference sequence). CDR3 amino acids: CASRTGSPLTDTQYF. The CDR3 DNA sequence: TGTGCCAGCAGAACAGGATCCCCGCTCACGGATACGCAGTATTTT.

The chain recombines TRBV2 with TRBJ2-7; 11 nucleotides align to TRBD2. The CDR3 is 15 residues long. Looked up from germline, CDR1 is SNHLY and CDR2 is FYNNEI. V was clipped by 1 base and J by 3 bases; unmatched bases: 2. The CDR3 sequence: CASSEGTSGFYEQYF. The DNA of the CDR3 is TGTGCCAGCAGTGAAGGGACTAGCGGGTTCTACGAGCAGTACTTC.

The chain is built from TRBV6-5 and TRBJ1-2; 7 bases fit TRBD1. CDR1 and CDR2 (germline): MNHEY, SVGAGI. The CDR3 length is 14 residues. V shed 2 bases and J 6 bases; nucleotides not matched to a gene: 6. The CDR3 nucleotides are TGTGCCAGCAGTTACGGTCCAGGGGGGAATGGCTACACCTTC. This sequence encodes CASSYGPGGNGYTF.

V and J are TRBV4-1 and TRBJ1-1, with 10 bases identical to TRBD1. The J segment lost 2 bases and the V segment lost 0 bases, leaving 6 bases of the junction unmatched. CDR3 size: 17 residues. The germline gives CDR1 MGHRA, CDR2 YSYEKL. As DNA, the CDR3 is TGCGCCAGCAGCCAAGACCGACAGGGGGCGAGAAACACTGAAGCTTTCTTT. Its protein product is CASSQDRQGARNTEAFF.